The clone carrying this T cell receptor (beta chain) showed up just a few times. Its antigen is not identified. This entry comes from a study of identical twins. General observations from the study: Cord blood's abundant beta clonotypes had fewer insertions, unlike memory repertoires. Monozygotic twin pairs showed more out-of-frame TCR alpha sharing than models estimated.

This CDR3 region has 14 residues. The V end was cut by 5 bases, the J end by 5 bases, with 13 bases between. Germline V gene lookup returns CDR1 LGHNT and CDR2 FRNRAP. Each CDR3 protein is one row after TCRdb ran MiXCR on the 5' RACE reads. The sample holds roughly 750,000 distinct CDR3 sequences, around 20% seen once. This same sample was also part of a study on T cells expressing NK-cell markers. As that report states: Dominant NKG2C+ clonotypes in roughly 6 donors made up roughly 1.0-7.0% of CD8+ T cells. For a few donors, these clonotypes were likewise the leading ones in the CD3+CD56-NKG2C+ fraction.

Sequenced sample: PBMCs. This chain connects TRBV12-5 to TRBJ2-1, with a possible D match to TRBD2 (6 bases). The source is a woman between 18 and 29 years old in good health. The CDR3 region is CASGHTSRHNEQFF. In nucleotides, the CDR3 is TGTGCTAGTGGTCATACTAGCCGACACAATGAGCAGTTCTTC.